This T cell receptor beta chain was observed in a study of post-analysis software for immune sequencing data. General study points: With F measure, samples from one preparation batch clustered together strongly. Patients carried four or five TRBV segments more frequently than controls did, and TRBV5-6, TRBV5-1 and TRBV20-1 were among them.

TCR beta cDNA libraries had unique molecular identifiers. TCRdb processed the PCR reads anew with MiXCR; each CDR3 protein has one entry. This sample carries about 820,000 distinct CDR3 sequences, roughly 50% of them seen once, and the ten largest clones take under 6%. The CDR3 contains 15 residues. Regarding this clonotype: The target antigen is unknown. At one of its ends the junction is not consistent with the germline gene, which may arise from a read error.

The chain recombines TRBV12-3 or TRBV12-4 with TRBJ2-6; TRBD1 matches at 7 bases. The TCR sequence derives from a girl between 10 and 17 years old with multiple sclerosis. Material for sequencing was blood. The CDR3: CASSRTGAGANVRTF. DNA of the CDR3: TGTGCCAGCAGTCGAACAGGGGCTGGGGCCAACGTCCGGACTTTC.